A selection of T cell receptor beta chains follows, all from one sample in a study of cytomegalovirus exposure and HLA in healthy donors. Profiled with immunoSEQ multiplex PCR; TCRdb holds only in-frame clones, not every one. The sample contains tens of thousands of clones, more than 55% of which appear only once. The sequencing sample was made of PBMCs. The source of these receptors is a man between 60 and 75 years old in good health and CMV-seropositive. CDR3s leave out the opening cysteine and the closing phenylalanine or tryptophan.

J	V	CDR3
TRBJ2-5	TRBV6-1	ASRRGHFQETQY
TRBJ1-5	TRBV19	ASKYGGSNQPQH
TRBJ1-6	TRBV7-8	ASSPGQGSNSPLH
NA	TRBV5-5	ASSLTLISYEQY
TRBJ2-3	TRBV11-3	ASSLEWADTQY
TRBJ2-3	TRBV2	ASSEELAGTDTQY
TRBJ1-1	TRBV5-1	ASSLGQGKDTEAF
TRBJ2-7	TRBV6-1	ASSEAQGVRTYEQY
TRBJ2-3	TRBV2	ASSGAGDTQY
TRBJ2-7	TRBV5-6	ASSRDRKIREQY
TRBJ1-1	TRBV19	ASRDSQNTEAF
TRBJ1-5	TRBV6-5	ASSYSGASNQPQH
TRBJ2-2	TRBV7-2	ASSFSRVTGELF
TRBJ2-5	TRBV7-6	ASSLGPPRRQGASSTQETQY
TRBJ1-6	TRBV5-8	ATNDSPLH
TRBJ1-1	TRBV5-5	ASSLVRTEAF
TRBJ2-3	TRBV5-1	ASSPTPRGGTDTQY
TRBJ2-7	TRBV18	ASSPPGRGSYEQY
TRBJ2-7	TRBV30	AWSKTGYEQY
TRBJ1-4	TRBV15	ATSSGQGTNEKLF
TRBJ2-3	TRBV7-6	ASSLVDGWEGPDTQY
TRBJ1-1	TRBV7-2	ASSLMAAEAF
TRBJ1-5	TRBV5-5	ASSQGRANQPQH
TRBJ2-1	TRBV28	AASRGGNEQF
TRBJ2-7	TRBV18	ASSPPGVLRSYEQY
TRBJ2-7	TRBV30	AWRLAGGVEQY
TRBJ2-5	TRBV18	ASSSGSQETQY
TRBJ2-1	TRBV29-1	SVERTGGPSSYNEQF